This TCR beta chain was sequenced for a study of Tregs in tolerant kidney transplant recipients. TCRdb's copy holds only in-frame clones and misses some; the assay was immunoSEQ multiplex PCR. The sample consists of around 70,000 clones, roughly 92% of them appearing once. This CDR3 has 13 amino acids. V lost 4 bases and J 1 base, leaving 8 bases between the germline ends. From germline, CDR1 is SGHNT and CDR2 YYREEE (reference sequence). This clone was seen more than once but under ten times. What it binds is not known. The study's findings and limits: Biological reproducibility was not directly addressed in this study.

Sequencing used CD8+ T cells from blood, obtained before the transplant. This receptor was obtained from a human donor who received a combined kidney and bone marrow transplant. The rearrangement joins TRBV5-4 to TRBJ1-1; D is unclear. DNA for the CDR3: TGTGCCAGCAGCGCTGGCCGGAACACTGAAGCTTTCTTT. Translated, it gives CASSAGRNTEAFF.